The 27 T cell receptor beta chains below come from one sample, sequenced in a study of CD8 T cells in Susac syndrome. Reverse transcription used about 0.45 to 1 ug RNA and random hexamers. TCRdb itself ran the immunoSEQ multiplex PCR reads through MiXCR, one entry per CDR3 protein. The sample lists about 200,000 distinct CDR3 sequences, over 75% occurring once. Material: CD4+ T cells from PBMCs. These receptors came from a human donor with Susac syndrome.

The rearrangement uses TRBV12-3 or TRBV12-4 and TRBJ1-2; no definite D call. Trimming pared 3 bases from V and 8 bases from J, leaving 10 bases between. The CDR3 contains 12 residues. CDR3: CASSFFGRGYTF. The CDR3 bases are TGTGCCAGCAGTTTCTTTGGACGAGGCTACACCTTC.

The V and J genes are TRBV20-1 and TRBJ2-7, with D hard to call. Germline V gene data show CDR1 as DFQATT and CDR2 as SNEGSKA (reference sequence). The CDR3 is 11 residues long. V was pared by 5 bases and J by 3 bases, with 8 bases between. CDR3 coding DNA: TGCAGTGCTCAGAACGTCTACGAGCAGTACTTC. Protein product: CSAQNVYEQYF.

The chain couples TRBV5-1 to TRBJ2-5, with 8 positions matching TRBD1. The CDR3 is 14 amino acids. Trimming removed 2 bases from V and 7 bases from J; junction bases left unmatched: 7. The V gene's germline CDR1 is SGHRS and CDR2 YFSETQ. CDR3 residues: CASSFGQGDGTQYF. As DNA, the CDR3 is TGCGCCAGCAGCTTCGGACAGGGCGACGGGACCCAGTACTTC.

This sequence joins TRBV20-1 and TRBJ2-2; TRBD1 or TRBD2 may be the D gene (5 bases each). The V gene's germline CDR1 is DFQATT and CDR2 SNEGSKA (reference sequence). The CDR3 has 18 residues. V was trimmed by 0 bases and J by 2 bases, leaving 19 bases between them. This chain's CDR3 is CSARDRVFGTDNTGELFF. CDR3 in DNA: TGCAGTGCTAGAGACCGGGTTTTCGGGACCGATAACACCGGGGAGCTGTTTTTT.

The chain has TRBV5-1 and TRBJ2-1; 7 nucleotides line up with TRBD1. The J segment lost 8 bases and the V segment lost 3 bases, leaving 2 bases of the junction unmatched. Germline loops: CDR1 SGHRS, CDR2 YFSETQ. This CDR3 has 12 amino acids. Written as DNA, the CDR3 is TGCGCCAGCAGCTGGGACAGCCATGAGCAGTTCTTC. This encodes CASSWDSHEQFF.

The rearrangement uses TRBV27 and TRBJ2-7, with D possibly TRBD2 on 5 matching bases. V was clipped by 0 bases and J by 6 bases, with 21 bases between them. CDR3 length: 17 residues. Germline values: CDR1 MNHEY, CDR2 SMNVEV (reference sequence). Here the CDR3 reads CASSLSPIQDSGREQYF. The DNA for the CDR3 is TGTGCCAGCAGTTTATCTCCAATCCAGGACTCCGGGCGCGAGCAGTACTTC.

The chain is built from TRBV11-2 and TRBJ1-3; a weak D match, TRBD1 (6 bases). Trimming left V 0 bases short and J 3 bases short, with 12 bases between. The germline V gene encodes CDR1 SGHAT and CDR2 FQNNGV. CDR3 length: 16 residues. The CDR3 nucleotides read TGTGCCAGCAGCTTAGATCCAGGGGTAATTGGAAACACCATATATTTT. Its translation is CASSLDPGVIGNTIYF.

The V and J genes are TRBV10-3 and TRBJ2-7, with TRBD1 as a possible D gene (5 bases). This CDR3 is built from 14 residues. Trimming pared 3 bases from V and 6 bases from J, leaving 15 bases between. Germline values: CDR1 ENHRY, CDR2 SYGVKD. The CDR3 DNA is TGTGCCATCAGTGATGGTCAGGGTGTCTTCGAGCAGTACTTC. It is translated as CAISDGQGVFEQYF.

This chain links TRBV30 with TRBJ2-3, with D perhaps matching TRBD2 (6 bases). The germline V and J ends were trimmed by 0 bases and 4 bases, with 20 bases remaining between them. The CDR3 contains 17 residues. The germline V gene has CDR1 GTSNPN and CDR2 SVGIG (reference sequence). The CDR3 coding sequence is TGTGCCTGGAGTGTACGTTCCCGGGGGAGACGTTCAGATACGCAGTATTTT. The encoded protein is CAWSVRSRGRRSDTQYF.

The chain couples TRBV9 to TRBJ1-2; D gene ambiguous. V was clipped by 4 bases and J by 2 bases, with 15 bases between them. Germline V gene sequence: CDR1 SGDLS, CDR2 YYNGEE. There are 15 residues in the CDR3. CDR3 in DNA: TGTGCCAGCAGCACCCAATTGGGGAAGAACTATGGCTACACCTTC. The encoded protein is CASSTQLGKNYGYTF.

V is TRBV7-2 and J is TRBJ2-1; possible D gene TRBD1, 6 bases. CDR1 is SGHTA, CDR2 FQGNSA, per germline. This CDR3 spans 15 amino acids. V was trimmed by 7 bases and J by 0 bases, leaving 13 bases between them. This chain's CDR3 is CASTLRGSSYNEQFF. For the CDR3, the DNA is TGTGCCAGCACCCTGAGGGGGAGCTCCTACAATGAGCAGTTCTTC.

This clonotype was observed once. The genes are TRBV20-1 and TRBJ2-3; D is possibly TRBD2 (7 bases). With 0 bases removed from V and 2 bases from J, the gap between germline ends came to 15 bases. The germline gives CDR1 DFQATT, CDR2 SNEGSKA (reference sequence). The CDR3 loop spans 16 amino acids. The CDR3 loop is CSARDRRGRHTDTQYF. CDR3 bases: TGCAGTGCTAGAGATAGGCGGGGGCGACACACAGATACGCAGTATTTT.

The CDR3 nucleotides read TGTGCCAGCAGCTTGGACGATTTACAAGAGACCCAGTACTTC. Translated, it gives CASSLDDLQETQYF. The J gene is TRBJ2-5, the V gene TRBV5-4; D is uncertain. Germline V gives CDR1 SGHNT, CDR2 YYREEE (reference sequence). This CDR3 has 14 amino acids. The V and J ends lost 0 bases and 2 bases respectively, with 8 bases between them.

The chain has TRBV9 and TRBJ2-7, with 7 bases matching TRBD2. The CDR3 is 13 amino acids. V shed 4 bases and J 5 bases; nucleotides not matched to a gene: 6. The germline V gene encodes CDR1 SGDLS and CDR2 YYNGEE. The CDR3 DNA reads as TGTGCCAGCAGCTCGCGCACTAGCGACGAGCAGTACTTC. Translated: CASSSRTSDEQYF.

V and J are TRBV29-1 and TRBJ2-2; a possible D gene is TRBD2 (6 bases). Trimming shortened V by 7 bases and J by 6 bases, and 18 bases separated the two germline ends. The CDR3 extends over 14 amino acids. From germline, CDR1 is SQVTM and CDR2 ANQGSEA. The chain's CDR3 is CSAEGRFGSGELFF. The CDR3 DNA follows: TGCAGCGCGGAGGGCAGATTTGGTTCCGGGGAGCTGTTTTTT.

This chain links TRBV4-1 with TRBJ1-2, with D perhaps matching TRBD1 (5 bases). Germline V gives CDR1 MGHRA, CDR2 YSYEKL. V gave up 0 bases and J gave up 8 bases, with 13 bases separating them. The CDR3 has 14 residues. The DNA of the CDR3 is TGCGCCAGCAGCCAAGAAGGGAAAGAGGGGGGCTACACCTTC. Its protein is CASSQEGKEGGYTF.

The chain couples TRBV28 to TRBJ2-7, with 9 bases fitting TRBD1. Germline loops: CDR1 MDHEN, CDR2 SYDVKM. Trimming removed 7 bases from V and 6 bases from J; junction bases left unmatched: 16. The CDR3 covers 16 residues. The CDR3 DNA follows: TGTGCCAGCATTCCCTCGACAGGGGGGTTTTTCGGCGAGCAGTACTTC. It specifies CASIPSTGGFFGEQYF.

The chain recombines TRBV30 with TRBJ1-1; no firm D call. This CDR3 has 11 residues. V was clipped by 7 bases and J by 3 bases, with 9 bases between them. Germline-derived CDR1 and CDR2 are GTSNPN and SVGIG (reference sequence). The CDR3 spells CASTTYTEAFF. CDR3 DNA: TGTGCCTCAACGACTTACACTGAAGCTTTCTTT.

The chain uses TRBV6-5 and TRBJ2-3; D possibly corresponds to TRBD1 (5 bases). This CDR3 contains 14 residues. Germline CDR1 reads MNHEY; CDR2 reads SVGAGI. Trimming pared 2 bases from V and 2 bases from J, leaving 8 bases between. The CDR3 region has the DNA TGTGCCAGCAGTTACAGACAGATCACAGATACGCAGTATTTT. This gives the protein CASSYRQITDTQYF.

V and J are TRBV18 and TRBJ2-1; 9 bases line up with TRBD2. V lost 5 bases, J lost 5 bases, and 7 bases stayed unmatched. CDR1 and CDR2 from the germline V gene are KGHSH and LQKENI. The CDR3 length is 15 residues. CDR3 nucleotides: TGTGCCAGCTCAACAACTAGCGGGTGGGACAATGAGCAGTTCTTC. Translation: CASSTTSGWDNEQFF. Full variable domain (rest looked up from reference TRBV18 and TRBJ2-1): NAGVMQNPRHLVRRRGQEARLRCSPMKGHSHVYWYRQLPEEGLKFMVYLQKENIIDESGMPKERFSAEFPKEGPSILRIQQVVRGDSAAYFCASSTTSGWDNEQFFGPGTRLTVL.

The rearrangement links TRBV15 to TRBJ1-1, with TRBD1 identical over 7 bases. The V gene end was trimmed by 4 bases and the J gene end by 10 bases; junction bases not matched to a gene: 9. CDR1 and CDR2 from the germline V gene are LNHNV and YYDKDF (reference sequence). The CDR3 covers 13 residues. The CDR3 sequence: CATSTTGRPGAFF. As DNA, the CDR3 is TGTGCCACCAGCACGACAGGGCGCCCGGGAGCTTTCTTT.

The chain is built from TRBV19 and TRBJ2-4; 8 bases line up with TRBD1. The ends lost 6 bases at V and 1 base at J; junction bases unmatched: 5. This CDR3 is 15 amino acids long. Germline V gene lookup returns CDR1 LNHDA and CDR2 SQIVND (reference sequence). The CDR3 is CASSPGGRAKNIQYF. In DNA form, the CDR3 reads TGTGCCAGTAGCCCAGGGGGCCGGGCCAAAAACATTCAGTACTTC.

This clonotype was counted between two and nine times. The V and J genes are TRBV10-3 and TRBJ1-1; possibly TRBD1 for D (5 bases). This CDR3 spans 13 amino acids. Germline V gene sequence: CDR1 ENHRY, CDR2 SYGVKD. Trimming cost V 6 bases and J 0 bases, with 8 bases left between them. Here the CDR3 DNA reads TGTGCCATCAGAGGGACGGTGAACACTGAAGCTTTCTTT. Translated: CAIRGTVNTEAFF.

This sequence joins TRBV3-1 and TRBJ2-5; no reliable D call. Germline CDR1 reads LGHDT; CDR2 reads YNNKEL (reference sequence). The CDR3 totals 14 residues. The germline V and J ends were trimmed by 4 bases and 4 bases, with 13 bases remaining between them. DNA of the CDR3: TGTGCCAGCAGCCCGGGCCAAGTAGGAGAGACCCAGTACTTC. Its translation: CASSPGQVGETQYF.

V usage is TRBV12-3 or TRBV12-4 and J usage is TRBJ1-3; the D is unclear. This CDR3 comprises 12 residues. The ends were cut back, 5 bases at V and 4 bases at J, with 6 bases in the middle. This chain's CDR3 is CASSATGNTIYF. The CDR3, as DNA: TGTGCCAGCAGTGCGACAGGAAACACCATATATTTT.

The chain combines TRBV20-1 with TRBJ1-2; 12 bases match TRBD1. J was trimmed by 5 bases and V by 3 bases; bases with no gene match: 13. Germline V CDR1 and CDR2: DFQATT, SNEGSKA (reference sequence). The CDR3 contains 17 residues. CDR3 sequence (DNA): TGCAGTGCTAGGTCATTCCGGGACAGGGGGCAGAAGTATGGCTACACCTTC. Translated: CSARSFRDRGQKYGYTF.

The V and J genes are TRBV9 and TRBJ2-7; 7 nucleotides align to TRBD1. The CDR3 has 15 amino acids. The germline gives CDR1 SGDLS, CDR2 YYNGEE. J was trimmed by 2 bases and V by 4 bases; bases with no gene match: 9. The CDR3 DNA reads TGTGCCAGCAGCAAAGGACAGGCCTTTACCTACGAGCAGTACTTC. This codes for CASSKGQAFTYEQYF.